These 26 T cell receptor beta chains were all obtained from the same sample, sequenced in a study of blood T cell repertoires in COVID-19. The table came from immunoSEQ multiplex PCR; TCRdb's copy has only in-frame clones and leaves some out. The repertoire holds more than 50,000 clones, with around 90% as singletons. Sequencing input: peripheral blood. The receptors shown here come from a man in his sixties with active COVID-19.

The V call is TRBV27, the J call TRBJ2-6; D gene unclear. The CDR3 loop spans 16 amino acids. The germline CDR1 and CDR2 sequences are MNHEY and SMNVEV (reference sequence). Trimming pared 0 bases from V and 0 bases from J, leaving 6 bases between. The CDR3: CASSLSSFSGANVLTF. The CDR3 DNA sequence: TGTGCCAGCAGTTTATCGAGCTTCTCTGGGGCCAACGTCCTGACTTTC.

The chain links TRBV6-6 to TRBJ2-1; D possibly corresponds to TRBD2 (5 bases). CDR1 and CDR2 from the germline V gene are MNHNY and SVGAGI (reference sequence). The CDR3 runs to 15 residues. Trimming cost V 4 bases and J 10 bases, with 20 bases left between them. CDR3 residues: CASSSPVPISGEQFF. As DNA, the CDR3 is TGTGCCAGCAGTTCCCCGGTCCCCATCTCGGGGGAGCAGTTCTTC.

The chain couples TRBV29-1 to TRBJ2-2, with D possibly TRBD1 on 5 matching bases. The CDR3 runs to 12 residues. Trimming cost V 6 bases and J 1 base, with 6 bases left between them. Germline loops: CDR1 SQVTM, CDR2 ANQGSEA. The CDR3: CSVGQNTGELFF. The DNA for the CDR3 is TGCAGCGTAGGACAGAACACCGGGGAGCTGTTTTTT.

The sample holds a few counts of this clone. The chain employs TRBV10-1 and TRBJ1-5; weak D call: TRBD1 (5 bases). The CDR3 consists of 15 residues. Germline V gene data show CDR1 as WNHNN and CDR2 as SYGVQD (reference sequence). V gave up 3 bases and J gave up 6 bases, with 15 bases separating them. CDR3 protein: CASSDAAREGQPQHF. The CDR3 DNA is TGCGCCAGCAGTGATGCCGCCAGGGAAGGTCAGCCCCAGCATTTT.

Here the CDR3 reads CASSQAPSQPQHF. The CDR3 DNA sequence: TGCGCCAGCAGCCAAGCCCCGTCTCAGCCCCAGCATTTT. This chain joins TRBV4-1 and TRBJ1-5, with D unclear. V was trimmed by 1 base and J by 6 bases, leaving 7 bases between them. CDR3 length equals 13 residues. In germline, CDR1 is MGHRA, CDR2 YSYEKL.

This chain links TRBV9 with TRBJ2-7; the D gene is possibly TRBD1 (6 bases). The germline CDR1 and CDR2 sequences are SGDLS and YYNGEE. CDR3 length: 15 amino acids. Trimming took 4 bases from V and 2 from J, leaving 16 bases between them. This CDR3 is CASSIYPTGAYEQYF. CDR3 nucleotide sequence: TGTGCCAGCAGCATTTACCCGACAGGAGCCTACGAGCAGTACTTC.

This clone is a singleton in its sample. The CDR3 spells CASSEDREDGYTF. CDR3 DNA: TGTGCCAGCAGTGAGGACAGGGAGGATGGCTACACCTTC. J is TRBJ1-2 and V is TRBV2; the match to TRBD1 covers 8 bases. V dropped 3 bases and J dropped 6; count of bases not matched to a gene: 3. The germline V gene encodes CDR1 SNHLY and CDR2 FYNNEI. The CDR3 is 13 residues long.

J is TRBJ2-1 and V is TRBV19, with 8 bases identical to TRBD1. The length of the CDR3 is 15 residues. CDR1 is LNHDA, CDR2 SQIVND, per germline (reference sequence). V lost 1 base to trimming and J lost 5 bases; unmatched junction nucleotides: 4. CDR3 sequence: CASSIGGQGHNEQFF. The CDR3 DNA follows: TGTGCCAGTAGTATAGGAGGACAGGGCCACAATGAGCAGTTCTTC.

This chain connects TRBV2 to TRBJ2-7; 7 bases are a match to TRBD1. CDR3 length: 13 amino acids. The trim removed 10 bases at V and 2 bases at J, leaving 8 bases unmatched. Germline CDR1 is SNHLY and CDR2 is FYNNEI. CDR3 DNA sequence: TGTGCCACCCATGGGACAGCTGCCTACGAGCAGTACTTC. Protein product: CATHGTAAYEQYF. Variable domain in full (rest from reference TRBV2 and TRBJ2-7): EPEVTQTPSHQVTQMGQEVILRCVPISNHLYFYWYRQILGQKVEFLVSFYNNEISEKSEIFDDQFSVERPDGSNFTLKIRSTKLEDSAMYFCATHGTAAYEQYFGPGTRLTVT.

The CDR3 loop reads CASSIAGQGKNTDTQYF. CDR3 nucleotides: TGCGCCAGCAGCATAGCGGGACAGGGGAAGAACACAGATACGCAGTATTTT. V gene TRBV5-1 combines with J gene TRBJ2-3, with TRBD1 identical over 10 bases. This CDR3 region has 17 residues. CDR1 SGHRS and CDR2 YFSETQ come from the germline V gene. Trimming at V came to 4 bases and at J to 2 bases, leaving 10 bases not matched to a gene.

The CDR3 here is CASRLARGGNTEAFF. In DNA, the CDR3 is TGTGCCAGTCGATTAGCTCGGGGGGGAAACACTGAAGCTTTCTTT. The chain joins TRBV19 to TRBJ1-1; D might be TRBD1 (5 bases). CDR1 LNHDA and CDR2 SQIVND come from the germline V gene (reference sequence). This CDR3 has 15 amino acids. The V end lost 8 bases, the J end lost 2 bases, and 18 bases lay between the germline ends.

With respect to this clone: Distinct nucleotide sequences in the sample also encode this CDR3. The rearrangement joins TRBV27 to TRBJ1-6, with 8 bases fitting TRBD1. The CDR3 sequence is 14 residues long. The trim removed 4 bases at V and 10 bases at J, leaving 6 bases unmatched. Germline-derived CDR1 and CDR2 are MNHEY and SMNVEV (reference sequence). The CDR3 DNA reads TGTGCCAGCAGTTCAGGGACAGGCCGATCACCCCTCCACTTT. Its translation: CASSSGTGRSPLHF.

This chain uses TRBV14 with TRBJ1-4; D uncertain. Trimming took off 3 bases at V and 11 bases at J, with 10 bases between the two ends. The CDR3 contains 12 residues. Germline CDR1 is SGHDN and CDR2 is FVKESK. CDR3 amino acids: CASSQATGKLFF. CDR3 sequence (DNA): TGTGCCAGCAGCCAGGCCACGGGGAAACTGTTTTTT. Filled out from reference TRBV14 and TRBJ1-4, the complete variable domain reads EAGVTQFPSHSVIEKGQTVTLRCDPISGHDNLYWYRRVMGKEIKFLLHFVKESKQDESGMPNNRFLAERTGGTYSTLKVQPAELEDSGVYFCASSQATGKLFFGSGTQLSVL.

This chain uses TRBV6-5 with TRBJ2-7, with 8 bases aligning to TRBD1. V dropped 6 bases and J dropped 7; count of bases not matched to a gene: 5. Germline V CDR1 and CDR2: MNHEY, SVGAGI. This CDR3 comprises 12 residues. The CDR3 protein is CASSRTGSEQYF. As DNA, the CDR3 is TGTGCCAGCAGCAGGACAGGGTCGGAGCAGTACTTC.

The chain has TRBV7-9 and TRBJ2-2; the D is unclear. Trimming left V 5 bases short and J 5 bases short, with 12 bases between. The CDR3 totals 14 residues. Per germline, CDR1 SEHNR and CDR2 FQNEAQ (reference sequence). The CDR3, as DNA: TGTGCCAGCAGCCCCGTATCCGGGACCGGGGAGCTGTTTTTT. Its protein product is CASSPVSGTGELFF.

V and J are TRBV18 and TRBJ2-4; TRBD2 is a possible D gene (7 bases). The V end was cut by 6 bases, the J end by 14 bases, with 20 bases between. Germline V gene lookup returns CDR1 KGHSH and CDR2 LQKENI. The CDR3 runs 13 residues. This CDR3 reads CASSPREDSGKYF. The CDR3 DNA follows: TGTGCCAGCTCCCCCCGGGAGGACAGTGGGAAGTACTTC.

This clone has just one count. The chain recombines TRBV27 with TRBJ2-2, with 7 nucleotides matching TRBD1. CDR3 length: 15 residues. CDR1 and CDR2 from the germline V gene are MNHEY and SMNVEV (reference sequence). Trimming removed 5 bases from V and 4 bases from J; junction bases left unmatched: 7. CDR3 nucleotides: TGTGCCAGCAGTCTCGACAGGGTTGCCACCGGGGAGCTGTTTTTT. It yields the protein CASSLDRVATGELFF.

The rearrangement joins TRBV12-3 or TRBV12-4 to TRBJ2-5; no firm D call. The V gene lost 7 bases and the J gene lost 1 base, with 10 bases spanning the gap. The CDR3 runs to 13 residues. The CDR3 reads CASTLRPQETQYF. CDR3 bases: TGTGCCAGCACCCTGAGGCCCCAAGAGACCCAGTACTTC.

V gene TRBV2 combines with J gene TRBJ2-7; a possible D gene is TRBD2 (6 bases). V gave up 2 bases and J gave up 8 bases, with 16 bases separating them. Germline V CDR1 and CDR2: SNHLY, FYNNEI. CDR3 length: 14 amino acids. CDR3 sequence reads: CASSENWTTTKQYF. The CDR3 DNA sequence: TGTGCCAGCAGTGAAAATTGGACTACAACTAAGCAGTACTTC.

The chain employs TRBV5-4 and TRBJ1-3; D not resolved. Germline V gene data show CDR1 as SGHNT and CDR2 as YYREEE (reference sequence). V was pared by 0 bases and J by 2 bases, with 6 bases between. The CDR3 covers 14 residues. CDR3 residues: CASSLGATGNTIYF. In DNA form, the CDR3 reads TGTGCCAGCAGCTTGGGCGCGACTGGAAACACCATATATTTT.

The J gene is TRBJ1-6, the V gene TRBV7-6; 8 bases map to TRBD1. The germline gives CDR1 SGHVS, CDR2 FNYEAQ. V gave up 4 bases and J gave up 9 bases; unmatched junction bases: 11. The CDR3 runs 16 residues. CDR3 in amino acids: CASSSGQVSRVSPLHF. The CDR3 nucleotides read TGTGCCAGCAGCTCGGGACAGGTCTCAAGGGTTTCACCCCTCCACTTT.

Only one count was recorded for this clone. This sequence joins TRBV28 and TRBJ1-4; 9 bases agree with TRBD1. Germline V gene lookup returns CDR1 MDHEN and CDR2 SYDVKM. The CDR3 is made up of 16 amino acids. Unmatched junction bases numbered 10, after V lost 6 bases and J lost 5 bases. CDR3 region: CASRKTGGFENEKLFF. CDR3 nucleotides: TGTGCCAGCAGGAAAACAGGGGGCTTTGAGAATGAAAAACTGTTTTTT.

CDR3 sequence (DNA): TGTGCCAGCAGTTTTCGGGGACAGGGGGTGGTTGGAAACACCATATATTTT. Protein sequence: CASSFRGQGVVGNTIYF. The chain links TRBV28 to TRBJ1-3; 11 bases are shared with TRBD1. J was trimmed by 3 bases and V by 3 bases; bases with no gene match: 7. CDR3 length: 17 amino acids. Germline V gene lookup returns CDR1 MDHEN and CDR2 SYDVKM.

This clone was detected only once. V usage is TRBV12-3 or TRBV12-4 and J usage is TRBJ1-4; D is ambiguous. The CDR3 is 11 amino acids. V gave up 4 bases and J gave up 6 bases, with 3 bases separating them. In DNA, the CDR3 is TGTGCCAGCAGTTCCTATGAAAAACTGTTTTTT. Amino acid sequence: CASSSYEKLFF.

Notes on this clone: The junction departs from the called germline gene at one end, perhaps through a read error. The chain combines TRBV5-1 with TRBJ1-6, with D perhaps matching TRBD1 (5 bases). Germline values: CDR1 SGHRS, CDR2 YFSETQ. The CDR3 runs to 14 residues. DNA for the CDR3: TGCGCCAGCACCTTGGGGCCGGGGGGATCACCCCTCCACTTT. Translation gives CASTLGPGGSPLHF. Variable domain in full (rest from reference TRBV5-1 and TRBJ1-6): KAGVTQTPRYLIKTRGQQVTLSCSPISGHRSVSWYQQTPGQGLQFLFEYFSETQRNKGNFPGRFSGRQFSNSRSEMNVSTLELGDSALYLCASTLGPGGSPLHFGNGTRLTVT.

The chain links TRBV2 to TRBJ1-6; D gene ambiguous. Trimming left V 7 bases short and J 10 bases short, with 17 bases between. Germline V gene data show CDR1 as SNHLY and CDR2 as FYNNEI. The CDR3 has 14 residues. The CDR3 coding sequence is TGTGCCAGCAACCTGGCAGAGGGTAACTCACCCCTCCACTTT. Amino acid sequence: CASNLAEGNSPLHF.